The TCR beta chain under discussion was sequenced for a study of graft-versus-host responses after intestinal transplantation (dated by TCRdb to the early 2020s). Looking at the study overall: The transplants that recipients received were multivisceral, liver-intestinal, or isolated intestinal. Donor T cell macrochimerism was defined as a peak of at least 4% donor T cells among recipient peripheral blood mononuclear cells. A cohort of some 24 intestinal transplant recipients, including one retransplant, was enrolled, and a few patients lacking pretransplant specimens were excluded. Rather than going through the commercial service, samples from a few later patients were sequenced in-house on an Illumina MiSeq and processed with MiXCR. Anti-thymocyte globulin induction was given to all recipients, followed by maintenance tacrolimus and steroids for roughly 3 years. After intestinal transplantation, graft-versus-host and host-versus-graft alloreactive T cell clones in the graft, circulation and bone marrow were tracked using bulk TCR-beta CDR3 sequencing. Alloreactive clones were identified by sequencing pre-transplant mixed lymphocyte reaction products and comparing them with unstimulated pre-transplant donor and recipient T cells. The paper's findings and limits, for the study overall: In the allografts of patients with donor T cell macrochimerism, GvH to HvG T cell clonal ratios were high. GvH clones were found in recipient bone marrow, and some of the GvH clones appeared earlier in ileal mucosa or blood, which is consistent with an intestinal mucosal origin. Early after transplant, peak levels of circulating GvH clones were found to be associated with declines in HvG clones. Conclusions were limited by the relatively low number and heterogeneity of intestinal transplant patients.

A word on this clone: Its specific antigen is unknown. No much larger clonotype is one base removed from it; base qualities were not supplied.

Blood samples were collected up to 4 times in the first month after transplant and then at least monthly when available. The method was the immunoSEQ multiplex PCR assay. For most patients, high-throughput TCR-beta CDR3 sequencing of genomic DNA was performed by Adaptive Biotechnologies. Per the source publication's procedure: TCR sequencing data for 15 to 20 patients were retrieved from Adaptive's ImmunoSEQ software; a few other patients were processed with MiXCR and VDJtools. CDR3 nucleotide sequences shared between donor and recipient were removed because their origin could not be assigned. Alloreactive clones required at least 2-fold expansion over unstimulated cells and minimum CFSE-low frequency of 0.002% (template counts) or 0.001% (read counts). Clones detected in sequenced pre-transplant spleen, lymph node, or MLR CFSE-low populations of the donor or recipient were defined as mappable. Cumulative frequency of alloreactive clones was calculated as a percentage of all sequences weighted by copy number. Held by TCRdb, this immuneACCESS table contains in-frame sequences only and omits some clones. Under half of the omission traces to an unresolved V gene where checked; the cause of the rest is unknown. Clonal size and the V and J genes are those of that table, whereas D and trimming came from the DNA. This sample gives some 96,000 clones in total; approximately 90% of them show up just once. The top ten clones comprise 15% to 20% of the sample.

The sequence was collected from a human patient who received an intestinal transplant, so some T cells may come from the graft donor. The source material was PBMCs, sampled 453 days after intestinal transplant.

The DNA is as follows: TGTGCCACCATAGAGGGGACAGGCCTCTATGGCTACACCTTC. The encoded protein is CATIEGTGLYGYTF. The receptor chain draws on TRBV2 and TRBJ1-2, with TRBD1 matching 8 junction bases. Trimmed from V: 10 bases; trimmed from J: 4 bases; junction bases lacking a gene match: 11. Taken from the germline V gene, the CDR1 and CDR2 loops are SNHLY and FYNNEI. The CDR3 spans 14 residues, from the cysteine through the phenylalanine. Only CDR3 DNA remains: 42 bases, in frame from the first base.